This T cell receptor (beta chain) was documented in a study of identical twins. Study conclusions and caveats: Abundant beta clonotypes from cord blood had fewer insertions, unlike memory repertoires, which showed none.

Comment on this clonotype: Its antigen is as yet unknown.

Template switching added a universal primer site, and cDNA bore unique molecular identifiers. TCRdb fed the 5' RACE reads into MiXCR, producing one record per CDR3 protein. The repertoire holds fewer than 900,000 distinct CDR3 sequences, with 21% as singletons. Trimming took 4 bases from V and 6 from J; bases not matched to a gene: 9. CDR1 is SGHRS and CDR2 is YFSETQ in the germline V gene. The CDR3 is 15 residues long. The same specimen was also included in a second study, on T cells expressing NK-cell markers. That source adds: Seven sequenced donors out of eight were HCMV-seropositive, one seronegative.

The chain combines TRBV5-1 with TRBJ2-2; TRBD2 matches 7 bases. This TCR was recovered from a young woman in good health. The sample comprised PBMCs. The CDR3 region is CASSRQREVPGELFF. For the CDR3, the DNA is TGCGCCAGCAGCAGACAGCGGGAAGTTCCCGGGGAGCTGTTTTTT.